This T cell receptor (beta chain) stems from a study of cytomegalovirus exposure and HLA in healthy donors. General study points: In a later analysis, most CMV-associated TCR beta chains appeared HLA-restricted. Usually a TCR sequence was rare, but some public TCRs were found in many donors.

Trimming pared 3 bases from V and 5 bases from J, leaving 16 bases between. This CDR3 is built from 15 residues. Germline-derived CDR1 and CDR2 are SGDLS and YYNGEE. It was with 60 Vbeta and 13 Jbeta primers that the PCR ran. The data were produced by immunoSEQ multiplex PCR, yet TCRdb's version contains in-frame clones alone and is incomplete. Of over 150,000 clones in the sample, roughly 80% are singletons; the top ten hold about 13%. A remark on this clone: The antigen remains unidentified.

The sequence came from a man in his thirties or forties in good health and CMV-seropositive. The chain carries TRBV9 and TRBJ2-3, with a possible D match to TRBD1 (6 bases). The sample comprised PBMCs. The CDR3: CASSAESVGGDTQYF. DNA of the CDR3: TGTGCCAGCAGCGCTGAGTCCGTAGGGGGAGATACGCAGTATTTT.